This TCR beta chain was observed in a study of Graves' ophthalmopathy and Graves' hyperthyroidism. Study-level findings and limits: Cross-validated, the 13-signature model showed 87.88%/81.08% sensitivity/specificity, and 80%/75% in the test set.

This clonotype was seen many times. Its cognate antigen is unknown. RNA transcripts served as template for amplifying TCR beta CDR3 sequences. Amplification began with first-round RT-PCR using HTBI primers, then second-round multiplex PCR was performed. Via MiXCR, TCRdb re-called the multiplex PCR reads, giving one row per CDR3 protein. The data contain about 220,000 distinct CDR3 sequences, 20% to 25% of them singletons. The clonotype originates from a woman between 50 and 59 years old with Graves' ophthalmopathy. Sequencing was carried out using peripheral blood.

CDR3 sequence (DNA): TGCAGTGCAGGCGGGACTGCCTCTAAGGAGCAGTACTTC. Translation gives CSAGGTASKEQYF. This chain connects TRBV20-1 to TRBJ2-7; TRBD2 might be the D (6 bases). Germline assignment: CDR1 DFQATT and CDR2 SNEGSKA (reference sequence). CDR3 length: 13 amino acids. Trimming pared 6 bases from V and 7 bases from J, leaving 19 bases between.